The following is a T cell receptor beta chain sequence with its context. Antigen unknown. These data belong to a study of T cells expressing NK-cell markers. Looking at the study overall: Sorted CD3+CD56+NKG2C+, CD3+CD56+NKG2C- and CD3+CD56-NKG2C+ T cells provided the TCR beta repertoires. Just one sequenced donor of eight was HCMV-seronegative, while seven were seropositive. Broader study findings: The CD3+CD56-NKG2C+ fraction of four donors was likewise dominated by these clonotypes.

After re-calling the 5' RACE reads, TCRdb lists one entry per CDR3 protein, DNA absent. This table lists 250,000 to 300,000 distinct CDR3 sequences. The germline V gene encodes CDR1 SGHTA and CDR2 FQGTGA. The CDR3 extends over 16 amino acids. The chain has TRBV7-3 and TRBJ2-4; TCRdb gives TRBD1 as the D gene, but with no DNA this cannot be confirmed. The TCR comes from a woman aged 18-70 years in good health. Material: blood T cells: a sorted CD56 or NKG2C T cell subset, CD4+ or CD8+ T cells, or bulk PBMC T cells (not recorded which). The CDR3 sequence: CASSPPKRKVENIQYF.